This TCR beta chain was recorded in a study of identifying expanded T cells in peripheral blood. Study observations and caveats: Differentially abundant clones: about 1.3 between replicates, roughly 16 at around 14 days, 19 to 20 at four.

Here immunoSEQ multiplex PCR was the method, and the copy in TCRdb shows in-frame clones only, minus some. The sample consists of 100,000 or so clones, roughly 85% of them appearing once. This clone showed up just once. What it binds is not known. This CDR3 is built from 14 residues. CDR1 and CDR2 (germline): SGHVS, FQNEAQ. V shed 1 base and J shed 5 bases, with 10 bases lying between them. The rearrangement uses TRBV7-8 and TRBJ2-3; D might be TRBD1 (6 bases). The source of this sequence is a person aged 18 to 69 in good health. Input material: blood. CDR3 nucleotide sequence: TGTGCCAGCAGCTTAGGCATGGGACAAGATACGCAGTATTTT. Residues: CASSLGMGQDTQYF.